This T cell receptor beta chain emerged from a study of T cells in Graves' hyperthyroidism and ophthalmopathy. CDR3 size: 15 residues. V lost 3 bases and J lost 5; bases outside the gene matches: 6. The germline CDR1 and CDR2 sequences are SGHRS and YFSETQ. This clonotype has at least ten counts. RNA transcripts yielded amplified TCR beta CDR3 regions. First-round RT-PCR with HTBI primers amplified the TCR CDR3 region. TCRdb used MiXCR to reprocess the multiplex PCR reads, holding one entry per CDR3 protein. This repertoire shows hundreds of thousands of distinct CDR3 sequences, about 20% found once; its top ten account for about 34%.

The clonotype was recovered from a man aged 25 to 45 with Graves' ophthalmopathy. The rearrangement joins TRBV5-1 to TRBJ2-1; TRBD1 aligns across 9 bases. Source material: blood. The CDR3 spells CASSWGQGRNNEQFF. As DNA, the CDR3 is TGCGCCAGCAGCTGGGGACAGGGTCGCAACAATGAGCAGTTCTTC.